This entry describes one TCR beta chain. Each CDR3 protein is one row after TCRdb ran MiXCR on the RT-PCR reads. The profile shows about 680,000 distinct CDR3 sequences, approximately 14% of them singletons. This CDR3 spans 14 amino acids. Trimming left V 7 bases short and J 3 bases short, with 15 bases between. Germline CDR1 and CDR2: MNHNS and SASEGT. J is TRBJ1-2 and V is TRBV6-1; a weak D match, TRBD1 (6 bases). The sample taken for sequencing was memory CD4+ T cells from blood. This TCR was recovered from a female donor in good health, serving as a healthy control. This CDR3 is CASIRGDTHYGYTF. The DNA for the CDR3 is TGTGCCAGCATTAGAGGGGACACCCACTATGGCTACACCTTC.